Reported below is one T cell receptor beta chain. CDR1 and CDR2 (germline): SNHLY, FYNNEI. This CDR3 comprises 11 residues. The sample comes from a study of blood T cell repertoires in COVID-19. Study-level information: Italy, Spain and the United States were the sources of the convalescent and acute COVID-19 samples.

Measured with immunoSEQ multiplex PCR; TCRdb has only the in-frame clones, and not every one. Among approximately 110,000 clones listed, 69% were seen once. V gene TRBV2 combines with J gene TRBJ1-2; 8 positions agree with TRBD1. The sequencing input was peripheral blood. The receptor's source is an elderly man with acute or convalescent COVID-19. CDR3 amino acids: CADDRGYGYTF. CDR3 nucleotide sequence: TGTGCGGATGACAGGGGCTATGGCTACACCTTC.